Shown below are 15 T cell receptor beta chains from a single sample sequenced in a study of blood T cell repertoires in COVID-19. Assay: immunoSEQ multiplex PCR; the TCRdb copy retains only in-frame clones and omits some. Here the sample spans under 300,000 clones, around 89% being singletons. Sequencing input: PBMCs or T cells enriched from blood (not recorded which). Source of these receptors: a woman younger than 30 who had recovered from COVID-19.

The chain couples TRBV21-1 to TRBJ1-2. TRBV21-1 is a listed pseudogene. The CDR3 runs 13 residues. The chain's CDR3 is CASSPRGISGYTF. In nucleotides, the CDR3 is TGTGCCAGCAGCCCACGGGGGATAAGTGGCTACACCTTC.

This chain joins TRBV9 and TRBJ2-3; 9 nucleotides line up with TRBD2. The junction had 9 bases not matched to a gene; V was cut back by 3 bases and J by 4 bases. Germline assignment: CDR1 SGDLS and CDR2 YYNGEE. The CDR3 covers 16 residues. The CDR3: CASSARAGTSSDTQYF. For the CDR3, the DNA is TGTGCCAGCAGCGCGAGAGCCGGGACTAGCTCAGATACGCAGTATTTT. Combining the CDR3 with reference TRBV9 and TRBJ2-3 gives the whole variable domain DSGVTQTPKHLITATGQRVTLRCSPRSGDLSVYWYQQSLDQGLQFLIQYYNGEERAKGNILERFSAQQFPDLHSELNLSSLELGDSALYFCASSARAGTSSDTQYFGPGTRLTVL.

This clone has ten or more counts. The chain uses TRBV6-5 and TRBJ2-7; 7 bases are shared with TRBD2. Looked up from germline, CDR1 is MNHEY and CDR2 is SVGAGI. This CDR3 has 15 residues. The J segment lost 3 bases and the V segment lost 6 bases, leaving 11 bases of the junction unmatched. The DNA for the CDR3 is TGTGCCAGCAGGGCCCTGGACGGGGAGGGCTACGAGCAGTACTTC. It encodes CASRALDGEGYEQYF.

The chain combines TRBV2 with TRBJ1-2; D perhaps matches TRBD1 (6 bases). CDR3 length: 12 amino acids. The V end lost 8 bases, the J end lost 3 bases, and 10 bases lay between the germline ends. From germline, CDR1 is SNHLY and CDR2 FYNNEI. The DNA of the CDR3 is TGTGCCAGCCAGGGGAGTGACTATGGCTACACCTTC. As protein: CASQGSDYGYTF.

V usage is TRBV6-5 and J usage is TRBJ1-3; D is undetermined. CDR3 size: 13 residues. Germline V gene sequence: CDR1 MNHEY, CDR2 SVGAGI. V lost 6 bases to trimming and J lost 4 bases, with 10 bases between them. The CDR3 DNA sequence: TGTGCCAGCAGCTCAACACCCGGAAACACCATATATTTT. Its protein is CASSSTPGNTIYF.

The chain couples TRBV5-6 to TRBJ1-1; a weak D match, TRBD1 (6 bases). Trimming removed 2 bases from V and 0 bases from J, with 11 bases in between. This CDR3 contains 15 residues. Germline V gene sequence: CDR1 SGHDT, CDR2 YYEEEE. This chain's CDR3 is CASSLWTVLNTEAFF. For the CDR3, the DNA is TGTGCCAGCAGCTTATGGACAGTCCTGAACACTGAAGCTTTCTTT.

The chain combines TRBV19 with TRBJ1-5, with D possibly matching TRBD1 (5 bases). Deletions cut 7 bases from V and 6 bases from J, with 13 bases between. CDR1 and CDR2 (germline): LNHDA, SQIVND (reference sequence). This CDR3 region has 13 residues. The CDR3 DNA follows: TGTGCCAGTAAGCAAGGGGACTTTCAGCCCCAGCATTTT. This gives the protein CASKQGDFQPQHF.

This clone was picked up a small number of times. The chain recombines TRBV7-9 with TRBJ1-4; D is possibly TRBD1 (6 bases). V lost 5 bases to trimming and J lost 7 bases, with 14 bases between them. This CDR3 comprises 14 residues. Germline CDR1 and CDR2: SEHNR and FQNEAQ (reference sequence). CDR3 residues: CASSTQGESEKLFF. Here the CDR3 DNA reads TGTGCCAGCAGCACACAGGGAGAGTCTGAAAAACTGTTTTTT.

The rearrangement joins TRBV5-1 to TRBJ2-5; 10 nucleotides line up with TRBD2. There are 16 residues in the CDR3. Germline V gene lookup returns CDR1 SGHRS and CDR2 YFSETQ. Trimming took 4 bases from V and 5 from J; bases not matched to a gene: 11. The CDR3 nucleotides are TGCGCCAGCAGCCTGAGCGGGGGGGCCTTATTCGAGACCCAGTACTTC. Encoded protein: CASSLSGGALFETQYF.

The gene calls are TRBV19 and TRBJ1-2; D may be TRBD1 (6 bases). The CDR3 totals 14 residues. V lost 7 bases to trimming and J lost 7 bases, with 19 bases between them. CDR1 LNHDA and CDR2 SQIVND come from the germline V gene (reference sequence). The CDR3 coding sequence is TGTGCCAGTACTCACCGGACAGAACACACTGGCTACACCTTC. Its translation: CASTHRTEHTGYTF.

The chain joins TRBV7-9 to TRBJ2-7; no clear D. Germline values: CDR1 SEHNR, CDR2 FQNEAQ (reference sequence). The CDR3 has 13 amino acids. The V end lost 8 bases, the J end lost 2 bases, and 13 bases lay between the germline ends. The DNA of the CDR3 is TGTGCCAGCCAAGACACCCGAACCTACGAGCAGTACTTC. The encoded protein is CASQDTRTYEQYF. Drawing the rest from reference TRBV7-9 and TRBJ2-7, the complete variable domain is DTGVSQNPRHKITKRGQNVTFRCDPISEHNRLYWYRQTLGQGPEFLTYFQNEAQLEKSRLLSDRFSAERPKGSFSTLEIQRTEQGDSAMYLCASQDTRTYEQYFGPGTRLTVT.

The V gene is TRBV7-9, the J gene TRBJ2-7; D not certain. CDR3 length equals 13 residues. Germline V gene sequence: CDR1 SEHNR, CDR2 FQNEAQ (reference sequence). The V end was cut by 5 bases, the J end by 5 bases, with 13 bases between. CDR3 nucleotide sequence: TGTGCCAGCAGCGCCCCGACGGGTCACGAGCAGTACTTC. Amino acid sequence: CASSAPTGHEQYF.

The V and J genes are TRBV6-2 or TRBV6-3 and TRBJ2-1; 9 bases line up with TRBD1. Germline assignment: CDR1 MNHEY and CDR2 SVGEGT. CDR3 length: 14 amino acids. J gave up 7 bases and V 6 bases, and 7 bases lay outside the gene matches. CDR3 nucleotide sequence: TGTGCCAGCAGCCGGCCGGGACAGGGTAATGAGCAGTTCTTC. As protein: CASSRPGQGNEQFF.

The chain is built from TRBV4-1 and TRBJ1-1, with 8 bases lining up with TRBD1. J was trimmed by 2 bases and V by 4 bases; bases with no gene match: 9. The CDR3 covers 16 residues. Germline lookup yields CDR1 MGHRA and CDR2 YSYEKL. The CDR3 nucleotides read TGCGCCAGCAGCCTTCCCAGGACAGGGACCAACACTGAAGCTTTCTTT. Protein sequence: CASSLPRTGTNTEAFF.

This chain links TRBV7-6 with TRBJ1-1; 9 bases are a match to TRBD1. CDR3 length: 15 amino acids. The germline V gene encodes CDR1 SGHVS and CDR2 FNYEAQ. Trimming took 6 bases from V and 0 from J; bases not matched to a gene: 5. The CDR3, as DNA: TGTGCCAGCAGACCGGGACAGGGAATGAACACTGAAGCTTTCTTT. Amino acid sequence: CASRPGQGMNTEAFF.